The rows below give T cell receptor beta chains drawn from one sample of a study of glioma-infiltrating T cells after dendritic cell vaccination. TCRdb's table, derived via immunoSEQ multiplex PCR, lists solely in-frame clones and lacks some. This sample has more than 75,000 clones, with roughly four fifths found just once. Sample: blood, taken after dendritic cell vaccination. Receptors were obtained from a human donor with glioblastoma. CDR3s include the opening cysteine and the closing phenylalanine or tryptophan. The D gene is left open where the match is weak. Rows may omit the clone size; those that give it use once, few, many or a size class.

J: TRBJ1-6
size: -
D: -
V: TRBV19
DNA: TGTGCCAGTAGCCAACAGGGATATTCACCCCTCCACTTT
CDR3: CASSQQGYSPLHF

J: TRBJ2-7
size: -
D: -
V: TRBV7-7
DNA: TGTGCTAGCAGCTTAAACAGGGACCGAGCCCACGAGCAGTACTTC
CDR3: CASSLNRDRAHEQYF

J: TRBJ2-7
size: -
D: -
V: TRBV2
DNA: TGTGCCAGCAGTGGGGGAGACTCCTACGAGCAGTACTTC
CDR3: CASSGGDSYEQYF

J: TRBJ2-4
size: once
D: -
V: TRBV19
DNA: TGTGCCAGTAGTATCGACAGGTCATATAAAAACATTCAGTACTTC
CDR3: CASSIDRSYKNIQYF

J: TRBJ2-6
size: -
D: -
V: TRBV4-3
DNA: TGCGCCAGCAGCCAAGAAACGGTACTCTCCCACGTCCTGACTTTC
CDR3: CASSQETVLSHVLTF

J: TRBJ2-3
size: -
D: -
V: TRBV11-2
DNA: TGTGCCAGCAGCTCTTTCAGGGCAGATACGCAGTATTTT
CDR3: CASSSFRADTQYF

J: TRBJ1-2
size: -
D: -
V: TRBV9
DNA: TGTGCCAGCAGCCGCCCCGGGGCTAACTATGGCTACACCTTC
CDR3: CASSRPGANYGYTF

J: TRBJ1-1
size: -
D: -
V: TRBV25-1
DNA: TGTGCCAGCAGTGATCACAGGGAGAACACTGAAGCTTTCTTT
CDR3: CASSDHRENTEAFF

J: TRBJ1-2
size: -
D: -
V: TRBV25-1
DNA: TGTGCCAGCAGTGAATATGGGGTGGAGGGCTATGGCTACACCTTC
CDR3: CASSEYGVEGYGYTF

J: TRBJ1-4
size: -
D: TRBD1
V: TRBV4-3
DNA: TGCGCCAGCAGCCTGGGACAGAAAAATGAAAAACTGTTTTTT
CDR3: CASSLGQKNEKLFF

J: TRBJ2-7
size: -
D: TRBD2
V: TRBV5-1
DNA: TGCGCCAGCAGCCTCACGGGCGGGGGGGACCGCGAGCAGTACTTC
CDR3: CASSLTGGGDREQYF

J: TRBJ2-5
size: -
D: TRBD2
V: TRBV10-3
DNA: TGTGCCATCAGGAAATCCGGGACTAGTGGAGAGACCCAGTACTTC
CDR3: CAIRKSGTSGETQYF

J: TRBJ2-7
size: -
D: TRBD1
V: TRBV2
DNA: TGCGCCAGCAGTTCAGGGGGAGAGCAGTACTTC
CDR3: CASSSGGEQYF

J: TRBJ2-6
size: few
D: -
V: TRBV25-1
DNA: TGTGCCAGCAGTCCCACGGTCCCGAGCTCTGGGGCCAACGTCCTGACTTTC
CDR3: CASSPTVPSSGANVLTF

J: TRBJ1-5
size: -
D: -
V: TRBV28
DNA: TGTGCCAGCCAGGACAACCGATGGCAGCCCCAGCATTTT
CDR3: CASQDNRWQPQHF

J: TRBJ2-7
size: -
D: TRBD1
V: TRBV7-8
DNA: TGTGCCAGCAGCCTTTTAACCGGGACAGGGACCTACGAGCAGTACTTC
CDR3: CASSLLTGTGTYEQYF

J: TRBJ1-2
size: -
D: -
V: TRBV7-8
DNA: TGTGCCAGCAGCCTGATGCAACGGACTCATGGCTACACCTTC
CDR3: CASSLMQRTHGYTF